The present entry profiles one TCR beta chain with its context. Treatment denoted: roughly 18 received Ad26.COV2.S at low or high dose, single or two shots; a few received placebo; per-sample allocation not given. The study sampled participants on day 63 after the first vaccine or placebo injection. An Ad26 vector carrying the Wuhan-strain SARS-CoV-2 spike served as the vaccine. The sample is drawn from a study of Ad26.COV2.S vaccination and SARS-CoV-2 variants. Study-wide background: The study gave Ad26.COV2.S intramuscularly, once or twice 56 days apart.

Some clones are missing from TCRdb's copy, which holds only in-frame ones; the method was immunoSEQ multiplex PCR. The repertoire consists of hundreds of thousands of clones, with more than 70% occurring once and the leading ten covering about 3.1%. Germline-derived CDR1 and CDR2 are SEHNR and FQNEAQ (reference sequence). V was pared by 6 bases and J by 2 bases, with 15 bases between. The CDR3 consists of 15 residues. The sample in question was peripheral blood, obtained in a trial of Ad26.COV2.S vaccine versus placebo. The chain joins TRBV7-9 to TRBJ2-3, with D possibly being TRBD2 (5 bases). The clonotype was recovered from a person aged 18-60 years who received the Ad26.COV2.S COVID-19 vaccine or a placebo. CDR3 in amino acids: CASRIGEFDTDTQYF. For the CDR3, the DNA is TGTGCCAGCAGGATCGGGGAGTTTGACACAGATACGCAGTATTTT.